This T cell receptor (beta chain) comes out of a study of Graves' ophthalmopathy and Graves' hyperthyroidism. V lost 8 bases to trimming and J lost 2 bases, with 12 bases between them. Germline V lookup: CDR1 SGHTA, CDR2 FQGNSA. The CDR3 contains 13 residues. TCR beta CDR3 amplification used RNA transcripts. Scientists carried out first-round RT-PCR using HTBI primers and then a second-round multiplex PCR. TCRdb itself ran the multiplex PCR reads through MiXCR, one entry per CDR3 protein. The data hold around 400,000 distinct CDR3 sequences, with approximately 16% observed a single time. The sample consisted of peripheral blood. The TCR was taken from a young woman with Graves' ophthalmopathy. The gene calls are TRBV7-2 and TRBJ1-2; D not certain. This chain's CDR3 is CASRSEPNYGYTF. In nucleotides, the CDR3 is TGTGCCAGCCGGTCGGAGCCAAACTATGGCTACACCTTC.